A selection of T cell receptor beta chains follows, all from one sample in a study of cytomegalovirus exposure and HLA in healthy donors. Generated by immunoSEQ multiplex PCR, the TCRdb table keeps only in-frame clones and is missing some. The table shows 90,000 to 120,000 clones, with 76% occurring only once. Sequences were obtained from PBMCs. The source of these receptors is a man aged 18 to 30 in good health and CMV-seronegative. Both conserved end residues are trimmed from each CDR3. The order of the fields is CDR3 protein, J gene, V gene.

cdr3_aa: ATQFKRGATGETQY
j_call: TRBJ2-5
v_call: TRBV19

cdr3_aa: ASSSPGGQGFMNTEAF
j_call: TRBJ1-1
v_call: TRBV13

cdr3_aa: ASSPKAGGAVETQY
j_call: TRBJ2-5
v_call: TRBV18

cdr3_aa: ASRGDMNTEAF
j_call: TRBJ1-1
v_call: TRBV6-1

cdr3_aa: ATSRLTGEQY
j_call: TRBJ2-5
v_call: TRBV15

cdr3_aa: SSSLAKFNTEAF
j_call: TRBJ1-1
v_call: TRBV7-9

cdr3_aa: ASSEADRVGGYT
j_call: TRBJ1-2
v_call: TRBV6-1

cdr3_aa: ASSLVATPRSEQF
j_call: TRBJ2-1
v_call: TRBV5-1

cdr3_aa: ASSVGSGETQY
j_call: TRBJ2-5
v_call: TRBV9

cdr3_aa: ASSPNLRGHRVGEQY
j_call: TRBJ2-7
v_call: TRBV18

cdr3_aa: SVFGTSGGPGEY
j_call: TRBJ2-7
v_call: TRBV29-1

cdr3_aa: ASSVGPTGRNSPLH
j_call: TRBJ1-6
v_call: TRBV9

cdr3_aa: ASSRGTGGSYEQY
j_call: TRBJ2-7
v_call: TRBV7-8

cdr3_aa: ASSPLGREGDTEAF
j_call: TRBJ1-1
v_call: TRBV5-6

cdr3_aa: ASSNGRGMSNQPQH
j_call: TRBJ1-5
v_call: TRBV21-1